This entry concerns a single T cell receptor beta chain. This entry is derived from a study of shared clonotypes between healthy human individuals. The CDR3 length is 11 residues. Germline V gene lookup returns CDR1 MNHNS and CDR2 SASEGT. Trimming took 4 bases from V and 6 from J, leaving 6 bases between them. Healthy adults negative for HIV, lacking recent acute infections or vaccinations, served as donors. Every contributor of samples was a Caucasian grown-up residing in Nashville, Tennessee. In the original workflow: Owing to the provision of junction-only sequences devoid of quality scores by immunoSEQ, filtering differed. The data were produced by immunoSEQ multiplex PCR, yet TCRdb's version contains in-frame clones alone and is incomplete. D and trimming were read from the DNA, whereas the V and J calls and clone size are those reported in that table. The sample holds hundreds of thousands of clones, around 75% seen once.

This sequence originates from a woman between 40 and 55 years old in good health. Some clones in this sample may be carry-over from other donors' samples. The sequencing sample was made of PBMCs. The chain couples TRBV6-1 to TRBJ1-1; D not resolved. The CDR3 region is CASSVLAEAFF. The CDR3 nucleotides are TGTGCCAGCAGTGTGTTGGCTGAAGCTTTCTTT.